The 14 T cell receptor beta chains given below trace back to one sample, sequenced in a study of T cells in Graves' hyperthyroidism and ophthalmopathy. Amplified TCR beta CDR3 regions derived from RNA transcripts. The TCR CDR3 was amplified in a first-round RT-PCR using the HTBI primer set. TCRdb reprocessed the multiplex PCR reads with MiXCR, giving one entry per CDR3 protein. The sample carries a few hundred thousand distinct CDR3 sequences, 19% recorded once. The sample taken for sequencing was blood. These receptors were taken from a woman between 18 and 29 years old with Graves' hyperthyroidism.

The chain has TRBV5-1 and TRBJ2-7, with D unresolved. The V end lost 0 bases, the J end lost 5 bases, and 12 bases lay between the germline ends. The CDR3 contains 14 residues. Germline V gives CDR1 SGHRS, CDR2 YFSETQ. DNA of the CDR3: TGCGCCAGCAGCTTGGTGTCCCCTGAAGACGAGCAGTACTTC. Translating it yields CASSLVSPEDEQYF.

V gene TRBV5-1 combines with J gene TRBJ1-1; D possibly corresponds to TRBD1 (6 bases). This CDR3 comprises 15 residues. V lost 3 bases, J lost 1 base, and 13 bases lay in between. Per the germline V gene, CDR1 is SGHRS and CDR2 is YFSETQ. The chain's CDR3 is CASSSAGGRNTEAFF. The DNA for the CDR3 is TGCGCCAGCAGCTCGGCGGGGGGGCGGAACACTGAAGCTTTCTTT.

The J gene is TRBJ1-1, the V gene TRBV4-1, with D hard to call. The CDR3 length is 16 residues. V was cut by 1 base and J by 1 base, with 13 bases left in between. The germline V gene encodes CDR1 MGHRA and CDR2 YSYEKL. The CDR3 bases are TGCGCCAGCAGCCAAGGGAGGATACAGCAGAACACTGAAGCTTTCTTT. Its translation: CASSQGRIQQNTEAFF.

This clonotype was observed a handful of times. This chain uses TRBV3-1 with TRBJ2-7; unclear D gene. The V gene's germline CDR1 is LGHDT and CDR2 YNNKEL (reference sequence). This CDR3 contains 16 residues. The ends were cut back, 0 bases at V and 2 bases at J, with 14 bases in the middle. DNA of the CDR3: TGTGCCAGCAGCCAAGAGTTTGTTTCCAGTACCTACGAGCAGTACTTC. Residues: CASSQEFVSSTYEQYF.

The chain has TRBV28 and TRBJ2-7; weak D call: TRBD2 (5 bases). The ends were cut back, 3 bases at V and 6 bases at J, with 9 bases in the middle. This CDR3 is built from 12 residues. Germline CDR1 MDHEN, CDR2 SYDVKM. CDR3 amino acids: CASSLGDIEQYF. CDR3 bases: TGTGCCAGCAGTTTGGGAGACATCGAGCAGTACTTC.

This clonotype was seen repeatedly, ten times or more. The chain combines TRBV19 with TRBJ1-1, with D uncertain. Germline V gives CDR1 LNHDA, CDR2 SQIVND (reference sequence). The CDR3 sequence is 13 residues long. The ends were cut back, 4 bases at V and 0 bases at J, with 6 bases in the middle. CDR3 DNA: TGTGCCAGTAGTACAGTTATGAACACTGAAGCTTTCTTT. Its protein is CASSTVMNTEAFF.

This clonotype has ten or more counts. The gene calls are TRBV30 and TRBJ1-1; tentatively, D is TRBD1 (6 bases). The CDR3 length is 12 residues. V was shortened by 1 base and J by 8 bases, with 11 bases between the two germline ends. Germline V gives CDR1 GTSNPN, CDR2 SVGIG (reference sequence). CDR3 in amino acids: CAWSARGQEAFF. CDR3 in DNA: TGTGCCTGGAGTGCACGGGGGCAGGAAGCTTTCTTT.

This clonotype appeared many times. The CDR3 is CATSNLDYGYTF. The CDR3 region has the DNA TGTGCCACCAGCAACTTAGACTATGGCTACACCTTC. V usage is TRBV15 and J usage is TRBJ1-2; D call uncertain. The CDR3 sequence is 12 residues long. From germline, CDR1 is LNHNV and CDR2 YYDKDF (reference sequence). Trimming shortened V by 4 bases and J by 3 bases, and 6 bases separated the two germline ends.

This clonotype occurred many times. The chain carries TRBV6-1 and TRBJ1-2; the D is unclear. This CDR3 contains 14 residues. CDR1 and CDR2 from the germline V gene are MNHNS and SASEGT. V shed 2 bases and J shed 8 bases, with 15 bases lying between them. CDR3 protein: CASSELQNKGGYTF. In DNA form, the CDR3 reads TGTGCCAGCAGTGAACTGCAGAATAAAGGGGGCTACACCTTC.

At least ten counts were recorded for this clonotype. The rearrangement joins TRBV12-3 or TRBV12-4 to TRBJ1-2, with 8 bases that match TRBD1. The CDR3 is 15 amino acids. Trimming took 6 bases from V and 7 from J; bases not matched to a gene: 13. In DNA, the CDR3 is TGTGCCAGCAGCCTCGGACAGGGTTTGGGGGGTGGCTACACCTTC. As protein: CASSLGQGLGGGYTF.

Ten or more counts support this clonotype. The CDR3 nucleotides are TGTGCCACCAGTGATTTAAGAGGGGAGGAGTATGGCTACACCTTC. This sequence encodes CATSDLRGEEYGYTF. The V and J genes are TRBV24-1 and TRBJ1-2; perhaps TRBD1 as D (5 bases). Germline CDR1 reads KGHDR; CDR2 reads SFDVKD. The V end lost 1 base, the J end lost 5 bases, and 13 bases lay between the germline ends. The CDR3 consists of 15 residues.

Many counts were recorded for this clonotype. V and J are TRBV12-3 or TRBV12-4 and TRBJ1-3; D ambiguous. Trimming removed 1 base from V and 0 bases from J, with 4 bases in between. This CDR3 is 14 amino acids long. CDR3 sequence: CASSLELSGNTIYF. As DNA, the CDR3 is TGTGCCAGCAGTTTAGAGCTCTCTGGAAACACCATATATTTT.

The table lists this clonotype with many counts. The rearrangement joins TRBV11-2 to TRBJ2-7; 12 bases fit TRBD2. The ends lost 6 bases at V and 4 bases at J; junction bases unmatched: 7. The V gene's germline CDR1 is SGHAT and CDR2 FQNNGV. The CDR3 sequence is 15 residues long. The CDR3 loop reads CASRLTSGGVYEQYF. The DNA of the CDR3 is TGTGCCAGCAGGTTGACTAGCGGGGGAGTTTACGAGCAGTACTTC.

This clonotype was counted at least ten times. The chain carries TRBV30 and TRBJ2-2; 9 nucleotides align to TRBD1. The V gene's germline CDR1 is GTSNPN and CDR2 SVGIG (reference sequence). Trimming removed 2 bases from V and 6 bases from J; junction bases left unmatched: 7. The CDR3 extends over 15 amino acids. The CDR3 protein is CAWSTRDRDAGELFF. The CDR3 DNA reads TGTGCCTGGAGTACCCGGGACAGGGACGCCGGGGAGCTGTTTTTT. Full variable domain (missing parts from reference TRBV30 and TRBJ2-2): SQTIHQWPATLVQPVGSPLSLECTVEGTSNPNLYWYRQAAGRGLQLLFYSVGIGQISSEVPQNLSASRPQDRQFILSSKKLLLSDSGFYLCAWSTRDRDAGELFFGEGSRLTVL.